Described below is a single T cell receptor beta chain sequence and its context. The data were obtained in a study of CD8 T cells in Susac syndrome. TEMRA cells were FACS-enriched, while CD8+ and CD4+ T cells were negatively isolated. After extraction with the RNeasy kit, roughly 0.45 to 1 ug of the RNA was reverse transcribed using random hexamers. The CDR3 of TCR beta was amplified by immunoSEQ multiplex PCR across 54 Vbeta and 13 Jbeta. TCRdb re-analysed the immunoSEQ multiplex PCR reads in MiXCR, keeping a single row per CDR3 protein. The table has some 260,000 distinct CDR3 sequences, about 88% seen once; the top ten hold 0.11%. The sequence was collected from a human donor with multiple sclerosis. Sequences were obtained from CD8+ T cells from PBMCs.

CDR3 sequence (DNA): TGTGCCAGCAGCTCCAGGGGTGGAGAAAAACTGTTTTTT. This codes for CASSSRGGEKLFF. V is TRBV5-4 and J is TRBJ1-4; maybe TRBD1 (6 bases). The CDR3 is 13 amino acids. V was trimmed by 3 bases and J by 8 bases, leaving 11 bases between them. Per the germline V gene, CDR1 is SGHNT and CDR2 is YYREEE (reference sequence). The full variable domain, completed using reference TRBV5-4 and TRBJ1-4, is ETGVTQSPTHLIKTRGQQVTLRCSSQSGHNTVSWYQQALGQGPQFIFQYYREEENGRGNFPPRFSGLQFPNYSSELNVNALELDDSALYLCASSSRGGEKLFFGSGTQLSVL.